This T cell receptor (beta chain) was captured by sequencing in a study of T cells in tuberculosis. Study-wide points: Smaller alpha distances in active tuberculosis partly reflected shorter CDR3-alpha lengths. Active tuberculosis alpha repertoires lay closer to GMM-specific TCRs than controls'.

CDR1 ENHRY and CDR2 SYGVKD come from the germline V gene. This CDR3 is built from 14 residues. V lost 6 bases to trimming and J lost 7 bases, with 15 bases between them. Points on this clone: The antigen is undetermined.

The method was immunoSEQ multiplex PCR; TCRdb's version includes in-frame clones alone and lacks a portion of them. Among under 40,000 clones, approximately 93% were seen once, and the ten largest hold roughly 8%. At study entry, adolescents had tuberculin skin tests and IGRA screening. Unsorted cryopreserved PBMC were sequenced, averaging roughly 100,000 T cells per clinical donor. V usage is TRBV10-3 and J usage is TRBJ1-4, with D possibly matching TRBD1 (5 bases). Material for sequencing was PBMCs. This TCR was sampled from a donor aged 10-30 years with latent tuberculosis or without tuberculosis infection. The CDR3 region is CAISAGIGGEKLFF. The CDR3, as DNA: TGTGCCATCAGCGCTGGGATCGGGGGTGAAAAACTGTTTTTT.